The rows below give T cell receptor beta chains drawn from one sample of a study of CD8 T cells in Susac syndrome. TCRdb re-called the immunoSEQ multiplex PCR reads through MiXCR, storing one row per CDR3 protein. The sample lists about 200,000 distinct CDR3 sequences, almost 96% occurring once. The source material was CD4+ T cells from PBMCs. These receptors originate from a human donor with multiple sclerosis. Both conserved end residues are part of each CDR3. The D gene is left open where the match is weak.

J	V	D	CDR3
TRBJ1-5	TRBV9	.	CASSVGPDSNQPQHF
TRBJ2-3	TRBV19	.	CASSISVPSDTQYF
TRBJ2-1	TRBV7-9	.	CASSHHSENEQFF
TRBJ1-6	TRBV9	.	CATSQGTQNSPLHF
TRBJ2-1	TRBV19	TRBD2	CASSPFSGGGVEQFF
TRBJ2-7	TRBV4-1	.	CASSQVYRTLSYEQYF
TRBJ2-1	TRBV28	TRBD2	CASRDLSGDWKYNEQFF
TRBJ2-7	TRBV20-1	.	CSATPLDRAYEQYF
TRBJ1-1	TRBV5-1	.	CASSQQGNTEAFF
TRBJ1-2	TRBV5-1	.	CASSLVPANYGYTF
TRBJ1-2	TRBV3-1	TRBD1	CASSLLQQGARGYTF
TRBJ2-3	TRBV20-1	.	CSARDYPDTQYF
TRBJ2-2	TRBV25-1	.	CASSDRTAPTGELFF
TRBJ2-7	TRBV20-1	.	CSARIRAHEQYF
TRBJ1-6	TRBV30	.	CAGGDASLPLHF
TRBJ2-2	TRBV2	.	CASSESGFSGELFF
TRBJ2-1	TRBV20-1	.	CSATRSYEQFF
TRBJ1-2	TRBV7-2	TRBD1	CASRTDRVSYGYTF
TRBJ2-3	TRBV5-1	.	CASSGAGDTQYF
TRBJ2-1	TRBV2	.	CASSDFGGEQFF
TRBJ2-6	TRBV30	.	CAWSRRFSGSGANVLTF
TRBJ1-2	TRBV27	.	CASMGSRTEYGYTF
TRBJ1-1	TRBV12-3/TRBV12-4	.	CASSLLSGGEAFF
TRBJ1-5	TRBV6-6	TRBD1	CASSTTTGDNQPQHF
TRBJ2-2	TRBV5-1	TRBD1	CASSLAEGASTGELFF
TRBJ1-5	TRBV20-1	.	CSAEREGNQPQHF
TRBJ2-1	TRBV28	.	CASSFWGYDEQFF
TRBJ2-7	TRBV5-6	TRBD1	CASSLPGQGSYEQYF
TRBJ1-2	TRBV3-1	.	CASREGGGYTF
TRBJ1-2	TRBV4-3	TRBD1	CASSHTTGKDGYTF
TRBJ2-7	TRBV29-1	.	CSVVDVYEQYF
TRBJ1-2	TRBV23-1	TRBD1	CASSHRPDRVRDGYTF
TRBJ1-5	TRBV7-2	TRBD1	CASSPRGQGGGGPQHF
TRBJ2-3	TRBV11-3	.	CASSPSLQGTDTQYF
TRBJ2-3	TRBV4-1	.	CASSQGGSSGDTQYF
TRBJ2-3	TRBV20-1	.	CSARDLPQGWGGPNTDTQYF
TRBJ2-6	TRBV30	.	CARRVRSGANVLTF
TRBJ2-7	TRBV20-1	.	CSASAGPSYIQQYF
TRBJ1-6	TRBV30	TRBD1	CAWKRQGLTVNSPLHF
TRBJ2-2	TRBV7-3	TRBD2	CASSYLAGANTGELFF